This entry lists 2 T cell receptor beta chains sequenced from one sample in a study of human T cells and chemical hapten exposure. MiXCR was run by TCRdb on the RACE reads, yielding one entry per CDR3 protein. The sample carries roughly 190,000 distinct CDR3 sequences, more than 20% recorded once. Time point denoted: patch test 1, 2 weeks after DPC sensitization. This sample's treatment: therapeutic diphenylcyclopropenone sensitization with weekly scalp DPC. Sample: whole blood, taken in connection with sensitization to the hapten diphenylcyclopropenone (DPC). Receptors were obtained from a woman aged 50 to 65 with alopecia areata. Some clones in this sample may be carry-over from other donors' samples.

Only a few counts were recorded for this clonotype. The rearrangement links TRBV7-2 to TRBJ1-1, with D possibly being TRBD1 (6 bases). Germline V gene lookup returns CDR1 SGHTA and CDR2 FQGNSA. Between the trimmed V and J ends, which lost 1 base and 4 bases, there was a span of 7 bases. The CDR3 contains 13 residues. The CDR3 DNA sequence: TGTGCCAGCAGCTTAGACAGGGTCACTGAAGCTTTCTTT. It specifies CASSLDRVTEAFF.

This clonotype appeared a few times. The rearrangement uses TRBV5-1 and TRBJ2-1, with a weak D call TRBD2 (5 bases). CDR1 SGHRS and CDR2 YFSETQ come from the germline V gene. The CDR3 totals 14 residues. The V end lost 0 bases, the J end lost 8 bases, and 12 bases lay between the germline ends. CDR3 in DNA: TGCGCCAGCAGCTTGGGACTAAGAGGCGATGAGCAGTTCTTC. Translating it yields CASSLGLRGDEQFF. The variable domain in full, completed from reference TRBV5-1 and TRBJ2-1, reads KAGVTQTPRYLIKTRGQQVTLSCSPISGHRSVSWYQQTPGQGLQFLFEYFSETQRNKGNFPGRFSGRQFSNSRSEMNVSTLELGDSALYLCASSLGLRGDEQFFGPGTRLTVL.